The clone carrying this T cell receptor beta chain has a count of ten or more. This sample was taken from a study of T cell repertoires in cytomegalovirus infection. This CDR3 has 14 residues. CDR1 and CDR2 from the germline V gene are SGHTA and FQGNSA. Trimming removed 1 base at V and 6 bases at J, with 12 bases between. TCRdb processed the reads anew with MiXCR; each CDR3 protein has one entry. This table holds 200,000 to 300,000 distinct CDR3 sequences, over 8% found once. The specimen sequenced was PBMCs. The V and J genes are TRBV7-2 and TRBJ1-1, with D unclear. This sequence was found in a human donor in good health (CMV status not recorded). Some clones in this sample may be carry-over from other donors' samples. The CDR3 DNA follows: TGTGCCAGCAGCTTAGTCTCGGGTCTCGCTGAAGCTTTCTTT. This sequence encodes CASSLVSGLAEAFF.